One sample yielded the 29 T cell receptor beta chains listed below, sequenced in a study of regulatory T cells in long-lasting Graves disease. Time point given: newly diagnosed GD, antithyroid drugs for less than 3 months. From PBMCs, RNA was extracted and then used to make the TCR library. With iRepertoire HTBI primers and Arm-PCR of CDR3 regions, TCR beta libraries were built. TCRdb fed the multiplex PCR reads into MiXCR, producing one record per CDR3 protein. The table shows under 300,000 distinct CDR3 sequences, with around 20% occurring only once. The sample consisted of peripheral blood mononuclear cells (PBMCs), taken at new diagnosis, from a patient treated with antithyroid drugs. These receptor sequences come from a female donor with Graves disease.

This clonotype was counted many times. CDR3: CASSLSGAPDTQYF. In nucleotides, the CDR3 is TGTGCCAGCAGCTTAAGCGGGGCCCCGGATACGCAGTATTTT. The chain is built from TRBV7-3 and TRBJ2-3, with TRBD2 as a possible D gene (6 bases). The V end was cut by 1 base, the J end by 6 bases, with 11 bases between. CDR3 length: 14 amino acids. Germline loops: CDR1 SGHTA, CDR2 FQGTGA.

The chain couples TRBV6-1 to TRBJ1-2; D uncertain. Trimming stripped 3 bases from V and 7 bases from J, with 9 bases between. Germline-derived CDR1 and CDR2 are MNHNS and SASEGT. This CDR3 region has 12 residues. In DNA, the CDR3 is TGTGCCAGCAGTGAGGTGATAAGTGGCTACACCTTC. Translation: CASSEVISGYTF.

In this sample, this clonotype turned up many times. This chain links TRBV2 with TRBJ2-3, with 8 bases identical to TRBD2. The CDR3 has 15 amino acids. Germline values: CDR1 SNHLY, CDR2 FYNNEI. Trimming cost V 3 bases and J 2 bases; bases outside gene matches: 4. The CDR3 DNA reads TGTGCCAGCAGTGAGGTTAGCGGGGTCACAGATACGCAGTATTTT. Translating gives CASSEVSGVTDTQYF.

At least ten counts were recorded for this clonotype. The chain recombines TRBV20-1 with TRBJ2-7; TRBD2 matches at 8 bases. The CDR3 loop spans 15 amino acids. The ends lost 4 bases at V and 5 bases at J; junction bases unmatched: 13. Germline CDR1 and CDR2: DFQATT and SNEGSKA (reference sequence). CDR3 amino acids: CSATSGGGFLNEQYF. The CDR3 coding sequence is TGCAGTGCTACCTCCGGGGGGGGATTCCTGAACGAGCAGTACTTC.

This clonotype showed up many times. This chain connects TRBV20-1 to TRBJ2-7; the match to TRBD1 covers 8 bases. The CDR3 contains 14 residues. Germline lookup yields CDR1 DFQATT and CDR2 SNEGSKA (reference sequence). The V segment lost 0 bases and the J segment 4 bases; nucleotides outside the gene matches: 5. CDR3 bases: TGCAGTGCTAGAGACCCGGGACAGGAATACGAGCAGTACTTC. Protein sequence: CSARDPGQEYEQYF.

This clonotype was detected many times. The CDR3 bases are TGTGCCAGCAGCCCAGGGGTTGAGACTGAAGCTTTCTTT. Amino acids: CASSPGVETEAFF. The rearrangement uses TRBV12-3 or TRBV12-4 and TRBJ1-1; tentatively, D is TRBD1 (6 bases). V lost 6 bases and J 5 bases, leaving 13 bases between the germline ends. The CDR3 extends over 13 amino acids.

This chain connects TRBV20-1 to TRBJ2-1; 9 positions match TRBD2. The germline V gene encodes CDR1 DFQATT and CDR2 SNEGSKA (reference sequence). With V trimmed by 0 bases and J by 9 bases, 6 bases remained unmatched. The CDR3 contains 14 residues. The CDR3: CSAREWRGGGEQFF. DNA for the CDR3: TGCAGTGCTAGAGAATGGCGGGGGGGAGGTGAGCAGTTCTTC.

This chain joins TRBV2 and TRBJ2-3, with TRBD2 identical over 7 bases. In germline, CDR1 is SNHLY, CDR2 FYNNEI. This CDR3 contains 16 residues. V dropped 3 bases and J dropped 5; count of bases not matched to a gene: 11. Written as DNA, the CDR3 is TGTGCCAGCAGTGACGCGGGAGCGGGGAAGGTAGATACGCAGTATTTT. This translates into CASSDAGAGKVDTQYF.

The gene calls are TRBV25-1 and TRBJ2-5; no definite D call. Germline V CDR1 and CDR2: MGHDK, SYGVNS. The ends were cut back, 7 bases at V and 5 bases at J, with 11 bases in the middle. CDR3 size: 12 residues. The DNA for the CDR3 is TGTGCCAGCAATGGTTTTGGGGAGACCCAGTACTTC. Amino acid sequence: CASNGFGETQYF.

This clonotype was seen repeatedly, ten times or more. The J gene is TRBJ1-4, the V gene TRBV5-1; D gene unclear. Trimming removed 1 base from V and 5 bases from J, with 6 bases in between. CDR3 size: 13 residues. Germline V gives CDR1 SGHRS, CDR2 YFSETQ. The CDR3 protein is CASSLPENEKLFF. In DNA, the CDR3 is TGCGCCAGCAGCTTGCCGGAAAATGAAAAACTGTTTTTT.

This clonotype came up many times. The chain is built from TRBV2 and TRBJ1-4; the D is unclear. The CDR3 spans 14 residues. Germline assignment: CDR1 SNHLY and CDR2 FYNNEI. Trimming removed 8 bases from V and 8 bases from J, with 18 bases in between. The CDR3 loop is CASGGDGPGEKLFF. The CDR3, as DNA: TGTGCCAGCGGAGGAGACGGACCTGGGGAAAAACTGTTTTTT.

There are many counts of this clonotype. The CDR3 DNA is TGCAGTGCTGGCGCCGACAGGCAGAGCTATGGCTACACCTTC. As protein: CSAGADRQSYGYTF. This chain links TRBV20-1 with TRBJ1-2, with D perhaps matching TRBD1 (6 bases). V lost 5 bases to trimming and J lost 4 bases, with 17 bases between them. The CDR3 is made up of 14 amino acids. Germline V CDR1 and CDR2: DFQATT, SNEGSKA (reference sequence).

The table lists this clonotype with many counts. The genes are TRBV6-1 and TRBJ1-5, with 11 bases identical to TRBD1. Germline CDR1 MNHNS, CDR2 SASEGT. Trimming removed 7 bases from V and 5 bases from J; junction bases left unmatched: 7. The CDR3 sequence is 15 residues long. The CDR3 nucleotides read TGTGCCAGCACTCCCGGGACAGGGGGAGATCAGCCCCAGCATTTT. Residues: CASTPGTGGDQPQHF.

This clonotype was counted ten times or more. One end of the junction does not line up with germline, which may come from a read error. The rearrangement uses TRBV7-2 and TRBJ2-7, with a tentative D call TRBD2 (6 bases). Germline V gives CDR1 SGHTA, CDR2 FQGNSA. The CDR3 is 14 residues long. Here the CDR3 DNA reads TGCGCCAGCAGCCCTCGGACTAACTCCTACGAGCAGTACTTC. It codes for CASSPRTNSYEQYF.

There are a few counts of this clonotype. This CDR3 is CASSFLVGTEAFF. DNA of the CDR3: TGTGCCAGCAGCTTCTTGGTGGGTACTGAAGCTTTCTTT. The chain recombines TRBV7-3 with TRBJ1-1, with D unresolved. V was trimmed by 3 bases and J by 5 bases, leaving 10 bases between them. CDR3 length: 13 residues. Germline V gene sequence: CDR1 SGHTA, CDR2 FQGTGA.

This clonotype was found many times. The V call is TRBV5-1, the J call TRBJ2-4; tentative D call: TRBD2 (6 bases). From germline, CDR1 is SGHRS and CDR2 YFSETQ. This CDR3 comprises 14 residues. Trimming stripped 5 bases from V and 5 bases from J, with 14 bases between. The CDR3 here is CASSRWGDQNIQYF. The CDR3 DNA reads as TGCGCCAGCAGTAGGTGGGGGGATCAAAACATTCAGTACTTC.

For this clonotype: A single base separates this from a much larger clone, so it may be a read error. CDR3 in amino acids: CASRLPRTGDTGEPFF. CDR3 nucleotide sequence: TGTGCCAGCAGGTTACCCAGGACAGGGGACACCGGGGAGCCGTTTTTT. The chain joins TRBV7-2 to TRBJ2-2; 9 bases line up with TRBD1. This CDR3 has 16 amino acids. In germline, CDR1 is SGHTA, CDR2 FQGNSA.

This clonotype was counted between two and nine times. This chain joins TRBV19 and TRBJ2-2; D remains unclear. The CDR3 runs to 14 residues. The ends were cut back, 7 bases at V and 0 bases at J, with 9 bases in the middle. Germline CDR1 LNHDA, CDR2 SQIVND (reference sequence). CDR3 sequence reads: CASTTHANTGELFF. Written as DNA, the CDR3 is TGTGCCAGTACCACTCACGCGAACACCGGGGAGCTGTTTTTT.

This clonotype was observed many times. CDR3 bases: TGTGCCAGCAGCGGGCTGGCGGGGGGGCACGATACGCAGTATTTT. This gives the protein CASSGLAGGHDTQYF. V and J are TRBV7-2 and TRBJ2-3, with 9 nucleotides matching TRBD2. This CDR3 comprises 15 residues. J was trimmed by 6 bases and V by 5 bases; bases with no gene match: 9. CDR1 and CDR2 (germline): SGHTA, FQGNSA.

Turning to this clonotype: One base away lies a much larger clone, so this may be a sequencing read error. The genes are TRBV4-2 and TRBJ2-1; 12 bases are shared with TRBD2. Germline V gene data show CDR1 as LGHNA and CDR2 as YNFKEQ. The CDR3 extends over 20 amino acids. Losses at the gene ends were 1 base for V and 2 bases for J; bases not matched to a gene: 12. CDR3 residues: CASSQAWTSGDSRTYNEQFF. The CDR3 DNA is TGTGCCAGCAGCCAAGCCTGGACTAGCGGGGACTCCCGCACCTACAATGAGCAGTTCTTC.

This chain connects TRBV20-1 to TRBJ1-5, with D maybe TRBD1 (6 bases). The CDR3 extends over 13 amino acids. Looked up from germline, CDR1 is DFQATT and CDR2 is SNEGSKA (reference sequence). V lost 5 bases to trimming and J lost 4 bases, with 12 bases between them. The DNA of the CDR3 is TGCAGTGCTCCAAGGGGGAATAATCAGCCCCAGCATTTT. Translated, it gives CSAPRGNNQPQHF.

In the case of this clonotype: Given a far larger clone just one base away, this is likely a sequencing read error. The genes are TRBV5-1 and TRBJ2-7; D may be TRBD1 or TRBD2 (5 bases each). Germline CDR1 is SGHRS and CDR2 is YFSETQ. With 1 base removed from V and 7 bases from J, the gap between germline ends came to 12 bases. This CDR3 contains 13 residues. In DNA, the CDR3 is TGCGCCAGCAGCTTGTCGAGGGGCAATGAGCAGTACTTC. It codes for CASSLSRGNEQYF.

In its sample, this clonotype was seen many times. This rearrangement joins TRBV3-1 to TRBJ2-1, with unresolved D. Deletions cut 5 bases from V and 10 bases from J, with 12 bases between. The CDR3 covers 12 residues. The germline V gene has CDR1 LGHDT and CDR2 YNNKEL (reference sequence). The CDR3 here is CASSYASREQFF. The CDR3 region has the DNA TGTGCCAGCAGCTACGCATCAAGAGAGCAGTTCTTC.

This chain uses TRBV6-1 with TRBJ2-5, with D perhaps matching TRBD2 (6 bases). Germline V gives CDR1 MNHNS, CDR2 SASEGT. The V end lost 6 bases, the J end lost 5 bases, and 19 bases lay between the germline ends. This CDR3 region has 15 residues. The CDR3 nucleotides are TGTGCCAGCAGCCCCCTTCGGGGGAAGGGGGAGACCCAGTACTTC. It yields the protein CASSPLRGKGETQYF.

CDR3 sequence: CASTLLKVGGISEQFF. The CDR3 DNA reads as TGTGCCAGCACCCTACTTAAAGTAGGGGGGATCAGTGAGCAGTTCTTC. This sequence joins TRBV6-1 and TRBJ2-1, with D perhaps being TRBD1 or TRBD2 (6 bases each). The length of the CDR3 is 16 residues. V lost 7 bases and J 9 bases, leaving 25 bases between the germline ends. Per germline, CDR1 MNHNS and CDR2 SASEGT.

This clonotype was picked up a small number of times. The chain combines TRBV7-9 with TRBJ1-6; weak D call: TRBD1 (5 bases). Germline assignment: CDR1 SEHNR and CDR2 FQNEAQ (reference sequence). Trimming took off 1 base at V and 3 bases at J, with 13 bases between the two ends. The CDR3 extends over 17 amino acids. The CDR3 here is CASSLGVTGVYNSPLHF. The CDR3 region has the DNA TGTGCCAGCAGCTTAGGGGTTACGGGGGTCTATAATTCACCCCTCCACTTT.

The genes are TRBV6-1 and TRBJ1-6, with no clear D. CDR3 length: 16 residues. The germline CDR1 and CDR2 sequences are MNHNS and SASEGT. Trimming took off 2 bases at V and 4 bases at J, with 12 bases between the two ends. The CDR3 reads CASSEFRQVYNSPLHF. In DNA form, the CDR3 reads TGTGCCAGCAGTGAATTCCGCCAGGTTTATAATTCACCCCTCCACTTT.

This clonotype was counted ten times or more. This sequence joins TRBV7-2 and TRBJ2-3, with 12 bases lining up with TRBD2. Germline V gene data show CDR1 as SGHTA and CDR2 as FQGNSA. V shed 8 bases and J 0 bases; nucleotides not matched to a gene: 9. CDR3 length: 17 residues. The CDR3 region has the DNA TGTGCCAGCTGCCCTCAACTAGCGGGGGGAAGCACAGATACGCAGTATTTT. Translated, it gives CASCPQLAGGSTDTQYF. Complete variable domain (other parts from reference TRBV7-2 and TRBJ2-3): GAGVSQSPSNKVTEKGKDVELRCDPISGHTALYWYRQSLGQGLEFLIYFQGNSAPDKSGLPSDRFSAERTGGSVSTLTIQRTQQEDSAVYLCASCPQLAGGSTDTQYFGPGTRLTVL.

This clonotype was recorded many times. This chain uses TRBV6-9 with TRBJ2-1, with D tentatively TRBD2 (7 bases). The CDR3 has 13 amino acids. In germline, CDR1 is MNHGY, CDR2 SVAAGI. Trimming cost V 3 bases and J 14 bases, with 17 bases left between them. CDR3 in amino acids: CASSYAGQGREFF. The CDR3 DNA reads as TGTGCCAGCAGTTACGCTGGGCAGGGGAGGGAGTTCTTC.